The rows below give T cell receptor beta chains drawn from one sample of a study of early stage breast cancer tumors. Produced via immunoSEQ multiplex PCR; TCRdb's table is partial and in-frame only. The sample includes 25,000 to 35,000 clones, roughly three fifths of them seen just once. Sequencing input: breast tumor tissue. The receptors derive from a person aged 45 to 59 with breast cancer. Both conserved end residues are part of each CDR3. The D gene is left open where the match is weak. Clone size is not always given. Where it is, it says once, few, many or a class for expanded clones.

cdr3_aa	cdr3_nt	clone_size	d_call	v_call	j_call
CASGLVLAGGTDTQYF	TGTGCTAGTGGTTTGGTACTAGCGGGAGGCACAGATACGCAGTATTTT	-	TRBD2	TRBV12-5	TRBJ2-3
CASSGRNSGNTIYF	TGTGCCAGCAGTGGACGGAACTCTGGAAACACCATATATTTT	-	-	TRBV2	TRBJ1-3
CASSLDRLAGGPGEQFF	TGTGCCAGCAGCTTAGACAGACTAGCGGGAGGGCCAGGTGAGCAGTTCTTC	-	TRBD2	TRBV7-3	TRBJ2-1
CAISEWGTRVTDTQYF	TGTGCCATCAGTGAGTGGGGGACCCGAGTCACAGATACGCAGTATTTT	-	-	TRBV10-3	TRBJ2-3
CASSLAGWDGDEQYF	TGTGCCAGCAGCTTAGCGGGGTGGGATGGGGACGAGCAGTACTTC	-	-	TRBV7-2	TRBJ2-7
CATSRDIGNTEAFF	TGTGCCACCAGCAGGGATATAGGGAACACTGAAGCTTTCTTT	-	-	TRBV15	TRBJ1-1
CASSVETSGSDTQYF	TGTGCCAGCAGCGTAGAGACTAGCGGGAGTGATACGCAGTATTTT	-	TRBD2	TRBV9	TRBJ2-3
CATLAGGHYEQFF	TGTGCCACCCTAGCGGGAGGGCATTATGAGCAGTTCTTC	few	TRBD2	TRBV11-2	TRBJ2-1
CASSLNQGPNVLTF	TGTGCCAGCAGCTTAAATCAGGGACCCAACGTCCTGACTTTC	-	-	TRBV7-9	TRBJ2-6
CASSYSTGGIRDTQYF	TGTGCCAGCAGTTACTCGACAGGGGGCATTAGGGATACGCAGTATTTT	-	TRBD1	TRBV6-5	TRBJ2-3
CATSRDRRAGGETQYF	TGTGCCACCAGCAGAGATCGAAGGGCAGGGGGAGAGACCCAGTACTTC	-	TRBD1	TRBV15	TRBJ2-5
CASSPAGKNTEAFF	TGTGCCAGCAGCCCCGCGGGGAAGAACACTGAAGCTTTCTTT	-	-	TRBV7-8	TRBJ1-1
CAWGRDMAYEQYF	TGTGCCTGGGGGCGGGACATGGCCTACGAGCAGTACTTC	-	-	TRBV30	TRBJ2-7
CASSLDAGVGETQYF	TGTGCCAGCAGCTTAGACGCGGGAGTTGGAGAGACCCAGTACTTC	-	TRBD2	TRBV7-9	TRBJ2-5
CASSLQGGPSTDTQYF	TGTGCCAGCAGCTTGCAGGGAGGGCCCTCCACAGATACGCAGTATTTT	-	TRBD2	TRBV5-6	TRBJ2-3
CASSDPGVDEQYF	TGCGCCAGCAGCGACCCGGGGGTAGACGAGCAGTACTTC	-	-	TRBV5-1	TRBJ2-7
CASGGNSYEQYF	TGTGCCAGCGGCGGGAACTCCTACGAGCAGTACTTC	few	-	TRBV7-9	TRBJ2-7
CSVGEGTDTQYF	TGCAGCGTGGGGGAGGGCACAGATACGCAGTATTTT	-	-	TRBV29-1	TRBJ2-3
CASSQVMEYGYTF	TGTGCCAGCAGCCAAGTCATGGAATATGGCTACACCTTC	-	-	TRBV4-2	TRBJ1-2
CAWSYRGGEMNTEAFF	TGTGCCTGGAGCTATAGGGGTGGGGAAATGAACACTGAAGCTTTCTTT	-	-	TRBV30	TRBJ1-1
CAWSAYDRGQEKLFF	TGTGCCTGGAGTGCCTACGACAGGGGGCAGGAAAAACTGTTTTTT	-	TRBD1	TRBV30	TRBJ1-4
CASSYPSGRGTDTQYF	TGTGCCAGCAGTTACCCTAGCGGGAGGGGCACAGATACGCAGTATTTT	-	TRBD2	TRBV6-5	TRBJ2-3
CASSKAVINTGELFF	TGTGCCAGTAGTAAGGCAGTTATTAACACCGGGGAGCTGTTTTTT	-	-	TRBV19	TRBJ2-2
CASSDLLDRGRVYEQYF	TGTGCCAGCAGTGACCTACTTGACCGAGGTCGAGTATACGAGCAGTACTTC	-	-	TRBV25-1	TRBJ2-7
CASSLAEGGYNEQFF	TGTGCCAGCAGCTTAGCAGAGGGAGGGTACAATGAGCAGTTCTTC	-	TRBD2	TRBV7-8	TRBJ2-1
CASSLGTGELFF	TGTGCCAGCAGCCTGGGCACCGGGGAGCTGTTTTTT	-	-	TRBV7-6	TRBJ2-2
CASSQDPITGLLSNQPQHF	TGCGCCAGCAGCCAAGATCCGATTACAGGTCTATTAAGCAATCAGCCCCAGCATTTT	few	-	TRBV4-3	TRBJ1-5
CAISSGQGDYEAFF	TGTGCCATCAGTTCGGGACAGGGAGATTATGAAGCTTTCTTT	-	TRBD1	TRBV10-3	TRBJ1-1
CASSLDLIDSQYNEQFF	TGTGCCAGCAGCTTAGACCTAATAGACAGCCAATACAATGAGCAGTTCTTC	-	-	TRBV7-3	TRBJ2-1
CASSVNYGYTF	TGTGCCAGCAGTGTTAACTATGGCTACACCTTC	-	-	TRBV2	TRBJ1-2
CSAEGGLAEPNEQFF	TGCAGCGCCGAAGGGGGACTAGCGGAACCCAATGAGCAGTTCTTC	-	TRBD2	TRBV29-1	TRBJ2-1
CASSPETNTEAFF	TGTGCCAGCAGCCCGGAGACAAACACTGAAGCTTTCTTT	once	-	TRBV11-1	TRBJ1-1
CASSPRQMNTEAFF	TGTGCCAGCTCGCCTCGACAGATGAACACTGAAGCTTTCTTT	-	-	TRBV19	TRBJ1-1
CASSYFELAASYEQYF	TGTGCCAGCAGTTACTTCGAGCTAGCGGCCTCCTACGAGCAGTACTTC	-	TRBD2	TRBV6-5	TRBJ2-7
CASSFGGSSDEQFF	TGTGCCAGCAGTTTTGGCGGGAGTAGTGATGAGCAGTTCTTC	-	TRBD2	TRBV28	TRBJ2-1
CASSESSDECF	TGTGCCAGCAGTGAATCGTCCGATGAGTGCTTC	few	-	TRBV2	TRBJ2-7
CASTQLGTVSYEQYF	TGTGCCAGTACCCAATTAGGGACAGTCTCCTACGAGCAGTACTTC	-	TRBD1	TRBV19	TRBJ2-7
CASSLGLADYNEQFF	TGTGCCAGCAGCTTGGGACTAGCAGACTACAATGAGCAGTTCTTC	-	TRBD2	TRBV7-2	TRBJ2-1
CASSRLAGGSYNEQFF	TGTGCCAGCAGCCGACTAGCGGGAGGCTCCTACAATGAGCAGTTCTTC	-	TRBD2	TRBV14	TRBJ2-1
CASSLAAGELFF	TGTGCCAGCAGCTTAGCGGCCGGGGAGCTGTTTTTT	-	-	TRBV11-3	TRBJ2-2
CASSHVLANEQYF	TGCGCCAGCAGCCACGTACTAGCGAACGAGCAGTACTTC	-	TRBD2	TRBV4-3	TRBJ2-7
CASSPRDRGNEQYF	TGTGCCAGCAGCCCACGGGACAGGGGTAACGAGCAGTACTTC	-	TRBD1	TRBV6-6	TRBJ2-7
CASSSPLAGVGNEQFF	TGTGCCAGCAGCTCCCCCCTAGCGGGAGTAGGCAATGAGCAGTTCTTC	-	TRBD2	TRBV7-3	TRBJ2-1
CASSLGSTDTQYF	TGTGCCAGCAGCTTGGGCAGCACAGATACGCAGTATTTT	-	-	TRBV11-3	TRBJ2-3
CSVGQGGYTGELFF	TGCAGCGTTGGACAGGGGGGGTACACCGGGGAGCTGTTTTTT	-	TRBD1	TRBV29-1	TRBJ2-2
CASSKPQGGGYGYTF	TGTGCCAGCAGTAAACCTCAGGGGGGAGGCTATGGCTACACCTTC	-	TRBD1	TRBV7-2	TRBJ1-2
CASSTGLAGGPGNEQFF	TGTGCCAGTAGTACTGGACTAGCGGGAGGGCCCGGCAATGAGCAGTTCTTC	-	TRBD2	TRBV19	TRBJ2-1
CASSLGGGSQPQHF	TGTGCCAGCAGTTTAGGTGGGGGTAGTCAGCCCCAGCATTTT	few	-	TRBV6-1	TRBJ1-5
CASSALGGGPGEQFF	TGTGCCAGCAGTGCCCTAGGGGGAGGGCCTGGTGAGCAGTTCTTC	-	-	TRBV2	TRBJ2-1
CASSLEGDNEKLFF	TGCGCCAGCAGCTTGGAGGGGGATAATGAAAAACTGTTTTTT	-	-	TRBV5-1	TRBJ1-4
CASSIIRGNYGYTF	TGTGCCAGTAGCATAATTCGAGGGAACTATGGCTACACCTTC	-	-	TRBV19	TRBJ1-2
CASSLGLAGETQYF	TGTGCCAGCAGCTTAGGGCTAGCGGGAGAGACCCAGTACTTC	-	TRBD2	TRBV7-9	TRBJ2-5
CASSETYEQYF	TGTGCCAGCAGTGAGACCTACGAGCAGTACTTC	few	-	TRBV2	TRBJ2-7
CASSEDKGNTIYF	TGTGCCAGCAGTGAAGACAAAGGAAACACCATATATTTT	-	-	TRBV2	TRBJ1-3
CASRGTGQGYTF	TGTGCCAGCAGGGGGACAGGGCAGGGCTACACCTTC	few	TRBD1	TRBV2	TRBJ1-2